This entry describes one TCR beta chain. Antigen specificity is unknown. The data were obtained in a study of T cell responses to AZD1222 COVID-19 vaccine. Study results and limitations: Spike was spanned by vaccine-associated CD4 TCRs, which were dominant at 160-218 and 743-854. Spike-specific TCR breadth and depth grew following two AZD1222 doses. The study identified only five to seven AZD1222 recipients as seropositive at baseline. The donor group comprised mostly white British people and more females; the analysis possibly underestimated clonal diversity.

Germline CDR1 MNHEY, CDR2 SMNVEV (reference sequence). This CDR3 is 12 amino acids long. Trimming pared 6 bases from V and 2 bases from J, leaving 8 bases between. Repertoires were generated with immunoSEQ multiplex PCR, while TCRdb's copy carries only in-frame clones and drops some. The sample contains around 110,000 clones, around nine tenths of which appear only once. This specimen consisted of peripheral blood, obtained on day 0 of AZD1222 vaccination. This TCR derives from an adult in good health. V gene TRBV27 combines with J gene TRBJ2-7; D uncertain. The CDR3 DNA is TGTGCCAGCAGCCACATTCCCTACGAGCAGTACTTC. It encodes CASSHIPYEQYF.